These 21 T cell receptor beta chains originate from one sample sequenced in a study of beta chain features in type 1 diabetes. The isolated RNA, all of it, was reverse transcribed, so expressed TCRB transcripts were what got sequenced. Clones were read by immunoSEQ multiplex PCR, and TCRdb kept only the in-frame ones, dropping some. The table lists fewer than 250,000 clones, 9.6% of them singletons. Sequenced material: naive CD4+ T cells from blood. These TCRs come from a woman under 30 in good health.

J is TRBJ1-5 and V is TRBV7-2; tentatively, D is TRBD1 (5 bases). Germline lookup yields CDR1 SGHTA and CDR2 FQGNSA. Trimming removed 2 bases from V and 7 bases from J, with 15 bases in between. CDR3 length: 15 residues. The CDR3 nucleotides read TGTGCCAGCAGCTTACCGGCCAGGGCTGGACAGCCCCAGCATTTT. It is translated as CASSLPARAGQPQHF.

This clone has only a few counts. This chain connects TRBV25-1 to TRBJ2-1; a weak D match, TRBD1 (5 bases). The CDR3 consists of 12 residues. Per the germline V gene, CDR1 is MGHDK and CDR2 is SYGVNS. The V end was cut by 6 bases, the J end by 7 bases, with 10 bases between. DNA for the CDR3: TGTGCCAGCAGCCTGGGGCCTAATGAGCAGTTCTTC. The encoded protein is CASSLGPNEQFF.

The DNA of the CDR3 is TGTGCCAGCAGACCAGCGGGAGGGGGGAACAATGAGCAGTTCTTC. The encoded protein is CASRPAGGGNNEQFF. The rearrangement links TRBV2 to TRBJ2-1; 10 bases map to TRBD2. Germline values: CDR1 SNHLY, CDR2 FYNNEI. CDR3 size: 15 residues. The junction had 7 bases not matched to a gene; V was cut back by 6 bases and J by 5 bases.

A few counts support this clone. The genes are TRBV11-2 and TRBJ1-2, with a tentative D call TRBD1 (5 bases). V lost 3 bases and J lost 6, with 14 bases in between. The length of the CDR3 is 14 residues. The germline V gene encodes CDR1 SGHAT and CDR2 FQNNGV. The chain's CDR3 is CASSFVQGPHGYTF. The CDR3 coding sequence is TGTGCCAGCAGCTTCGTCCAGGGCCCTCATGGCTACACCTTC.

CDR3 region: CASSLIGSTEAFF. The CDR3 DNA reads as TGCGCCAGCAGCTTGATCGGGAGCACTGAAGCTTTCTTT. The chain uses TRBV5-1 and TRBJ1-1; D remains unclear. Trimming pared 1 base from V and 4 bases from J, leaving 8 bases between. Per germline, CDR1 SGHRS and CDR2 YFSETQ. The CDR3 spans 13 residues. The whole variable domain, remainder taken from reference TRBV5-1 and TRBJ1-1, is KAGVTQTPRYLIKTRGQQVTLSCSPISGHRSVSWYQQTPGQGLQFLFEYFSETQRNKGNFPGRFSGRQFSNSRSEMNVSTLELGDSALYLCASSLIGSTEAFFGQGTRLTVV.

The chain recombines TRBV7-9 with TRBJ1-1; D gene ambiguous. V lost 3 bases, J lost 3 bases, and 8 bases lay in between. The CDR3 runs 13 residues. The germline gives CDR1 SEHNR, CDR2 FQNEAQ (reference sequence). The CDR3: CASSFFGDTEAFF. DNA of the CDR3: TGTGCCAGCAGCTTTTTCGGGGACACTGAAGCTTTCTTT.

The chain has TRBV5-1 and TRBJ2-6; D gene unclear. The CDR3 runs 16 residues. Germline V gene sequence: CDR1 SGHRS, CDR2 YFSETQ. Trimming stripped 1 base from V and 0 bases from J, with 8 bases between. This CDR3 reads CASSLSQVSGANVLTF. The CDR3 DNA sequence: TGCGCCAGCAGCTTGTCGCAGGTCTCTGGGGCCAACGTCCTGACTTTC.

V is TRBV11-2 and J is TRBJ1-1; D is undetermined. V was shortened by 5 bases and J by 1 base, with 14 bases between the two germline ends. Per germline, CDR1 SGHAT and CDR2 FQNNGV. CDR3 size: 15 residues. DNA of the CDR3: TGTGCCAGCAGCCCTTTAGGTGCGGGGAACACTGAAGCTTTCTTT. This gives the protein CASSPLGAGNTEAFF.

The chain joins TRBV7-9 to TRBJ2-7; D is ambiguous. V was cut by 2 bases and J by 1 base, with 6 bases left in between. CDR3 length: 13 amino acids. Per germline, CDR1 SEHNR and CDR2 FQNEAQ (reference sequence). CDR3 amino acids: CASSLHGSYEQYF. CDR3 in DNA: TGTGCCAGCAGCTTACACGGGTCCTACGAGCAGTACTTC.

The rearrangement uses TRBV4-1 and TRBJ2-3; TRBD1 matches at 8 bases. Unmatched junction bases numbered 8, after V lost 4 bases and J lost 5 bases. The CDR3 covers 15 residues. Per the germline V gene, CDR1 is MGHRA and CDR2 is YSYEKL. The CDR3 region is CASSRGQGGKDTQYF. CDR3 coding DNA: TGCGCCAGCAGCCGAGGACAGGGAGGAAAAGATACGCAGTATTTT.

The rearrangement links TRBV2 to TRBJ2-7; D is perhaps TRBD2 (6 bases). The ends were cut back, 6 bases at V and 5 bases at J, with 11 bases in the middle. The CDR3 runs 12 residues. Germline-derived CDR1 and CDR2 are SNHLY and FYNNEI. The CDR3 DNA follows: TGTGCCAGCAGCGCGGGAAGCAACGAGCAGTACTTC. It specifies CASSAGSNEQYF.

This clone was seen a few times. V gene TRBV15 combines with J gene TRBJ2-7; 8 nucleotides line up with TRBD1. The CDR3 totals 15 residues. Germline V gene sequence: CDR1 LNHNV, CDR2 YYDKDF (reference sequence). V lost 1 base, J lost 0 bases, and 2 bases stayed unmatched. In DNA form, the CDR3 reads TGTGCCACCAGCAGAGCAGGGACAGGCTCCTACGAGCAGTACTTC. The encoded protein is CATSRAGTGSYEQYF.

Ten or more counts support this clone. The chain recombines TRBV7-2 with TRBJ2-4; tentative D call: TRBD2 (6 bases). V was cut by 1 base and J by 9 bases, with 22 bases left in between. CDR1 is SGHTA, CDR2 FQGNSA, per germline. The CDR3 runs 17 residues. The CDR3 DNA reads TGTGCCAGCAGCTTAGGTTCTGGCGGGACCTACCCTCGCATTCAGTACTTC. Amino acid sequence: CASSLGSGGTYPRIQYF.

This clone was seen only a few times. The chain links TRBV19 to TRBJ2-2, with D possibly matching TRBD1 (6 bases). Trimming took 1 base from V and 6 from J, leaving 9 bases between them. This CDR3 spans 14 amino acids. Germline CDR1 is LNHDA and CDR2 is SQIVND (reference sequence). DNA of the CDR3: TGTGCCAGTAGTATAGTTGGACAGTCCGGGGAGCTGTTTTTT. Encoded protein: CASSIVGQSGELFF.

The chain carries TRBV4-1 and TRBJ1-6; D not resolved. The CDR3 covers 13 residues. CDR1 and CDR2 from the germline V gene are MGHRA and YSYEKL. With 0 bases removed from V and 10 bases from J, the gap between germline ends came to 7 bases. CDR3 nucleotides: TGCGCCAGCAGCCAAGATCCTTTATCACCCCTCCACTTT. Its translation is CASSQDPLSPLHF.

This clone was seen a few times. The chain combines TRBV10-3 with TRBJ2-2, with a tentative D call TRBD1 (5 bases). Per the germline V gene, CDR1 is ENHRY and CDR2 is SYGVKD. This CDR3 has 16 residues. Trimming cost V 6 bases and J 7 bases, with 21 bases left between them. The CDR3 loop is CAISLSSPDTGGELFF. The CDR3 bases are TGTGCCATCAGCCTCTCCTCCCCGGACACCGGCGGGGAGCTGTTTTTT.

There are a few counts of this clone. This rearrangement joins TRBV4-1 to TRBJ2-7; perhaps TRBD1 as D (5 bases). V lost 4 bases to trimming and J lost 0 bases, with 10 bases between them. CDR1 MGHRA and CDR2 YSYEKL come from the germline V gene. The CDR3 consists of 14 residues. CDR3 protein: CASSLDQGSYEQYF. Here the CDR3 DNA reads TGCGCCAGCAGCCTTGATCAGGGCTCCTACGAGCAGTACTTC.

This clone was counted only a few times. The rearrangement joins TRBV5-4 to TRBJ2-1; TRBD1 agrees at 7 bases. CDR3 length: 15 residues. V lost 2 bases and J lost 6; bases outside the gene matches: 8. Germline V gives CDR1 SGHNT, CDR2 YYREEE (reference sequence). This chain's CDR3 is CASSFADRDSNEQFF. CDR3 nucleotide sequence: TGTGCCAGCAGCTTCGCTGACCGGGACAGCAATGAGCAGTTCTTC.

J is TRBJ1-1 and V is TRBV15, with 7 bases fitting TRBD1. The CDR3 is 18 residues long. The ends lost 0 bases at V and 3 bases at J; junction bases unmatched: 13. Germline values: CDR1 LNHNV, CDR2 YYDKDF (reference sequence). CDR3 in DNA: TGTGCCACCAGCAGAGACATGCCCGGGACAGCGGGTGACACTGAAGCTTTCTTT. It encodes CATSRDMPGTAGDTEAFF.

J is TRBJ1-1 and V is TRBV6-6, with D possibly matching TRBD1 (6 bases). This CDR3 spans 15 amino acids. The V end was cut by 6 bases, the J end by 6 bases, with 20 bases between. Germline CDR1 MNHNY, CDR2 SVGAGI (reference sequence). Here the CDR3 reads CASSSVGGRGPEAFF. CDR3 coding DNA: TGTGCCAGCAGCTCGGTTGGGGGCCGAGGTCCTGAAGCTTTCTTT.

V and J are TRBV5-1 and TRBJ1-5, with 7 bases fitting TRBD1. The ends lost 8 bases at V and 6 bases at J; junction bases unmatched: 14. The CDR3 runs to 15 residues. Looked up from germline, CDR1 is SGHRS and CDR2 is YFSETQ. The CDR3, as DNA: TGCGCCAGAATGGGCGGAGGGGGCCGGGGTCAGCCCCAGCATTTT. Its translation: CARMGGGGRGQPQHF.